The following is a T cell receptor (beta chain) sequence with its context. Original data processing: Nucleated cell number was recorded as an estimate derived from reference gene primer amplification. Libraries were prepared by immunoSEQ multiplex PCR; TCRdb keeps only in-frame clonotypes and omits some of them. V, J and clone size are those of that table, while D and trimming were read from the DNA. In the table there are about 80,000 clones, approximately 80% of which are singletons. V lost 4 bases to trimming and J lost 0 bases, with 11 bases between them. CDR1 and CDR2 (germline): SGHNT, YYREEE (reference sequence). The CDR3 contains 15 residues. This entry belongs to a study of blood T cell repertoires in COVID-19. The overall study: Acute and convalescent COVID-19 specimens originated in the United States, Italy and Spain. PBMCs, B-cell-depleted T cells, or T cells provided the cDNA or gDNA that made up the material.

The sequencing input was peripheral blood. The origin of this receptor is a woman aged 70 to 79 with acute or convalescent COVID-19. This chain connects TRBV5-4 to TRBJ2-1; D uncertain. The CDR3 loop reads CASSQQLHSYNEQFF. DNA of the CDR3: TGTGCCAGCAGCCAACAGCTTCACTCCTACAATGAGCAGTTCTTC.